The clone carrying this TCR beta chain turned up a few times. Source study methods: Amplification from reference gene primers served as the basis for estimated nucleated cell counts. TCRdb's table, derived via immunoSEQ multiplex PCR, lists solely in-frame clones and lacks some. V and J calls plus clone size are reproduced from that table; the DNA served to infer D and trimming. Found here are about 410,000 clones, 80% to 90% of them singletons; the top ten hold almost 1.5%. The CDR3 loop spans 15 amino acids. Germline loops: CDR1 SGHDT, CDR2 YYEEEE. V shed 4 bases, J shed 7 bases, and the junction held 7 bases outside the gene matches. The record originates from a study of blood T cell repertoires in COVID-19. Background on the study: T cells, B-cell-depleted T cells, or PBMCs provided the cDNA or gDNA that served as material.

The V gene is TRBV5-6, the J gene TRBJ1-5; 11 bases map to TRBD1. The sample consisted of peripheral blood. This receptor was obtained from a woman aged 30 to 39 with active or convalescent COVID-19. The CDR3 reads CASSKGQGVEQPQHF. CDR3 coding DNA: TGTGCCAGCAGCAAGGGACAGGGGGTGGAACAGCCCCAGCATTTT.